The 17 T cell receptor beta chains in this list originate from one sample, sequenced in a study of a mutant IDH1 vaccine in newly diagnosed glioma. Measured with immunoSEQ multiplex PCR; TCRdb has only the in-frame clones, and not every one. The sample lists about 83,000 clones, around 90% occurring once. Their antigens are not known. Indicated time point: week 5, during vaccination. Topical imiquimod accompanied each vaccine dose, which consisted of 300 ug of mutant IDH1 20-mer peptide. The sequencing used PBMCs, collected from a glioma patient whose treatment included an IDH1 peptide vaccine. All receptors come from a woman in her fifties or sixties with glioma.

The V and J genes are TRBV29-1 and TRBJ1-2; D is possibly TRBD1 (6 bases). Germline CDR1 reads SQVTM; CDR2 reads ANQGSEA. The CDR3 loop spans 14 amino acids. The CDR3 coding sequence is TGCGGTATAACCCCCCGGGGGGCGAACTATGGCTACACCTTC. Protein sequence: CGITPRGANYGYTF. The variable domain in full, completed from reference TRBV29-1 and TRBJ1-2, reads SAVISQKPSRDICQRGTSLTIQCQVDSQVTMMFWYRQQPGQSLTLIATANQGSEATYESGFVIDKFPISRPNLTFSTLTVSNMSPEDSSIYLCGITPRGANYGYTFGSGTRLTVV.

The chain recombines TRBV6-1 with TRBJ2-3; 9 bases align to TRBD1. The CDR3 runs to 13 residues. CDR1 MNHNS and CDR2 SASEGT come from the germline V gene. V was pared by 6 bases and J by 4 bases, with 2 bases of the junction left unmatched. CDR3 sequence: CASRGTGPDTQYF. Here the CDR3 DNA reads TGTGCCAGCAGGGGGACAGGGCCAGATACGCAGTATTTT.

This clone was detected once. This chain connects TRBV5-1 to TRBJ2-7; D possibly corresponds to TRBD2 (6 bases). Germline CDR1 SGHRS, CDR2 YFSETQ. The CDR3 is 15 residues long. V lost 1 base, J lost 5 bases, and 16 bases lay in between. In nucleotides, the CDR3 is TGCGCCAGCAGCTTGTTTGGGTGGCGGGATGACGAGCAGTACTTC. Translated: CASSLFGWRDDEQYF.

The rearrangement joins TRBV29-1 to TRBJ2-2; TRBD2 matches at 10 bases. Germline V gives CDR1 SQVTM, CDR2 ANQGSEA. J lost 2 bases, V lost 2 bases, and 8 bases had no gene match. CDR3 length: 17 residues. The CDR3 bases are TGCAGCGTTGAAAGGGCTAGCGGGAGCTCTAACACCGGGGAGCTGTTTTTT. Translating it yields CSVERASGSSNTGELFF.

This rearrangement joins TRBV5-1 to TRBJ2-6; the D call may be TRBD1 or TRBD2 (5 bases each). The germline CDR1 and CDR2 sequences are SGHRS and YFSETQ. Trimming pared 2 bases from V and 4 bases from J, leaving 19 bases between. There are 18 residues in the CDR3. The CDR3 sequence is CASSFRDGFRRGANVLTF. The DNA for the CDR3 is TGCGCCAGCAGCTTCCGGGACGGTTTCCGGAGAGGGGCCAACGTCCTGACTTTC.

This sequence joins TRBV29-1 and TRBJ2-7; no reliable D call. This CDR3 spans 12 amino acids. Per the germline V gene, CDR1 is SQVTM and CDR2 is ANQGSEA. V lost 0 bases, J lost 2 bases, and 5 bases lay in between. This CDR3 reads CSVEDRPYEQYF. As DNA, the CDR3 is TGCAGCGTTGAAGACAGGCCCTACGAGCAGTACTTC.

The J gene is TRBJ2-3, the V gene TRBV18; D may match TRBD1 or TRBD2 (6 bases each). This CDR3 contains 15 residues. Trimming removed 2 bases from V and 5 bases from J, with 14 bases in between. Germline V CDR1 and CDR2: KGHSH, LQKENI. The CDR3 here is CASSPKGGPGDTQYF. CDR3 sequence (DNA): TGTGCCAGCTCACCAAAGGGGGGCCCTGGAGATACGCAGTATTTT.

This clone was picked up one time. The chain combines TRBV18 with TRBJ1-2; 8 nucleotides line up with TRBD1. The junction had 4 bases not matched to a gene; V was cut back by 4 bases and J by 3 bases. This CDR3 is 14 amino acids long. Germline values: CDR1 KGHSH, CDR2 LQKENI. The CDR3 DNA follows: TGTGCCAGCTCACGGACAGGGAGAGACTATGGCTACACCTTC. Translating it yields CASSRTGRDYGYTF.

The chain has TRBV6-6 and TRBJ2-1; TRBD1 matches 9 bases. Germline V gene data show CDR1 as MNHNY and CDR2 as SVGAGI (reference sequence). With 7 bases clipped from V and 4 bases from J, the junction kept 8 bases outside the gene matches. The CDR3 spans 15 residues. The CDR3 here is CASTLTGGSYNEQFF. The CDR3 region has the DNA TGTGCCAGCACCCTGACAGGGGGGTCATACAATGAGCAGTTCTTC.

J is TRBJ1-6 and V is TRBV5-1; D is uncertain. V was trimmed by 0 bases and J by 9 bases, leaving 10 bases between them. The CDR3 totals 14 residues. From germline, CDR1 is SGHRS and CDR2 YFSETQ. The CDR3 DNA is TGCGCCAGCAGCTTGGAAAGGGTAGGTTCACCCCTCCACTTT. This gives the protein CASSLERVGSPLHF.

The chain uses TRBV9 and TRBJ2-1, with TRBD1 as a possible D gene (6 bases). Looked up from germline, CDR1 is SGDLS and CDR2 is YYNGEE. This CDR3 comprises 14 residues. Between the trimmed V and J ends, which lost 0 bases and 4 bases, there was a span of 8 bases. The CDR3 loop is CASSVGTGYNEQFF. The CDR3 nucleotides are TGTGCCAGCAGCGTAGGCACAGGGTACAATGAGCAGTTCTTC.

The chain couples TRBV19 to TRBJ1-2, with D possibly being TRBD1 (5 bases). The ends were cut back, 7 bases at V and 1 base at J, with 13 bases in the middle. From germline, CDR1 is LNHDA and CDR2 SQIVND (reference sequence). The CDR3 is 14 amino acids. CDR3 sequence (DNA): TGTGCCAGTAAACCTCGGACAAATAACTATGGCTACACCTTC. This translates into CASKPRTNNYGYTF.

The chain carries TRBV5-1 and TRBJ2-6; the D gene is possibly TRBD1 (5 bases). This CDR3 has 14 amino acids. Deletions cut 4 bases from V and 2 bases from J, with 7 bases between. Germline V gives CDR1 SGHRS, CDR2 YFSETQ. The DNA for the CDR3 is TGCGCCAGCAGCCCGGACACTGGGGCCAACGTCCTGACTTTC. This translates into CASSPDTGANVLTF.

The V and J genes are TRBV6-1 and TRBJ1-6; D not resolved. The V gene lost 4 bases and the J gene lost 8 bases, with 15 bases spanning the gap. Germline CDR1 reads MNHNS; CDR2 reads SASEGT. This CDR3 is built from 15 residues. The CDR3 DNA reads as TGTGCCAGCAGTGCCTCGGCCCTACGGGATTCACCCCTCCACTTT. It translates to CASSASALRDSPLHF.

J is TRBJ2-5 and V is TRBV27; D is unclear. The J call may not be correct, given that the DNA end is closer to TRBJ2-7. Germline V gene sequence: CDR1 MNHEY, CDR2 SMNVEV (reference sequence). This CDR3 region has 15 residues. The CDR3, as DNA: TGTGCCAGCAGTTTACTTAGGGCTGCCTCCTACGAGCAGTACTTC. This sequence encodes CASSLLRAASYEQYF.

A word on this clone: The sample has other DNA sequences that encode this CDR3 too. The chain uses TRBV28 and TRBJ1-1; D remains unclear. Germline lookup yields CDR1 MDHEN and CDR2 SYDVKM. The germline V and J ends were trimmed by 5 bases and 1 base, with 8 bases remaining between them. The CDR3 loop spans 13 amino acids. CDR3 DNA sequence: TGTGCCAGCAGTCAAACAGAGAACACTGAAGCTTTCTTT. This translates into CASSQTENTEAFF.

This clone was seen once. The rearrangement uses TRBV10-3 and TRBJ2-5; D is undetermined. The germline V gene has CDR1 ENHRY and CDR2 SYGVKD. This CDR3 has 13 amino acids. Trimming shortened V by 0 bases and J by 5 bases, and 7 bases separated the two germline ends. The CDR3 nucleotides read TGTGCCATCAGTGAGTCCGCCGGCGAGACCCAGTACTTC. It encodes CAISESAGETQYF.